The rows below give T cell receptor beta chains drawn from one sample of a study of cytomegalovirus exposure and HLA in healthy donors. TCRdb's copy holds only in-frame clones and misses some; the assay was immunoSEQ multiplex PCR. The sample contains 150,000 to 200,000 clones, approximately 83% of which appear only once. The sample was PBMCs. These receptors all stem from a man aged 18 to 35 in good health and CMV-seropositive. CDR3s include the opening cysteine and the closing phenylalanine or tryptophan. Each record gives: clone size, D gene, J gene, V gene, CDR3 length, CDR3 protein, CDR3 DNA. The D gene is left open where the match is weak. Where a row states a size, it is once, few, many or the class of an expanded clone; other rows omit it.

- | TRBD1 | TRBJ1-4 | TRBV30 | 17 | CAWSVGGAYATNEKLFF | TGTGCCTGGAGTGTAGGGGGCGCGTACGCAACTAATGAAAAACTGTTTTTT
- | - | TRBJ2-1 | TRBV19 | 15 | CASNRGASPYNEQFF | TGTGCCAGTAATCGTGGGGCCAGCCCTTACAATGAGCAGTTCTTC
- | - | TRBJ2-2 | TRBV9 | 16 | CASSVAHGVGTGELFF | TGTGCCAGCAGCGTAGCTCACGGGGTGGGCACCGGGGAGCTGTTTTTT
- | - | TRBJ2-3 | TRBV9 | 16 | CASSVSPGTSTDTQYF | TGTGCCAGCAGCGTTAGCCCCGGGACTAGCACAGATACGCAGTATTTT
- | - | TRBJ1-5 | TRBV27 | 16 | CASSSAQGPGNQPQHF | TGTGCCAGCAGTTCGGCGCAGGGGCCAGGCAATCAGCCCCAGCATTTT
- | TRBD1 | TRBJ2-3 | TRBV5-1 | 17 | CASSSIPDRLRTDTQYF | TGCGCCAGCAGCTCCATTCCGGACAGGTTACGTACAGATACGCAGTATTTT
- | - | TRBJ1-2 | TRBV4-1 | 14 | CASSQLPGIGGYTF | TGCGCCAGCAGCCAACTGCCAGGGATTGGAGGCTACACCTTC
- | - | TRBJ1-2 | TRBV6-5 | 15 | CASSYSPGVSQGYTF | TGTGCCAGCAGTTACTCGCCGGGGGTTTCTCAGGGCTACACCTTC
- | - | TRBJ1-1 | TRBV7-2 | 15 | CASRFPWGGSTEAFF | TGTGCCAGCAGGTTTCCATGGGGGGGTAGCACTGAAGCTTTCTTT
- | - | TRBJ1-1 | TRBV19 | 13 | CASSLGGNTEAFF | TGTGCCAGTAGTCTCGGTGGGAACACTGAAGCTTTCTTT
- | - | TRBJ2-1 | TRBV6-6 | 15 | CANQTEGPPYNEQFF | TGTGCCAACCAAACGGAGGGGCCCCCTTACAATGAGCAGTTCTTC
- | TRBD2 | TRBJ2-5 | TRBV9 | 17 | CASSVKGSGVYQETQYF | TGTGCCAGCAGCGTAAAAGGGAGCGGGGTCTACCAAGAGACCCAGTACTTC
- | - | TRBJ2-7 | TRBV13 | 12 | CASSPQGYEQYF | TGTGCCAGCAGCCCGCAGGGGTACGAGCAGTACTTC
- | - | TRBJ2-7 | TRBV29-1 | 13 | CSVGGRVVDEQYF | TGCAGCGTTGGCGGCAGGGTAGTGGACGAGCAGTACTTC
- | TRBD1 | TRBJ2-1 | TRBV19 | 15 | CASSLGQGGYNEQFF | TGTGCCAGTAGCCTTGGACAGGGGGGGTACAATGAGCAGTTCTTC
- | - | TRBJ2-7 | TRBV7-6 | 16 | CASSDSVRGSSYEQYF | TGTGCCAGCAGCGATAGCGTACGGGGGAGCTCCTACGAGCAGTACTTC
- | - | TRBJ1-6 | TRBV28 | 14 | CASREGRVDSPLHF | TGTGCCAGCAGGGAGGGAAGGGTTGATTCACCCCTCCACTTT
- | - | TRBJ2-7 | TRBV27 | 17 | CASSLKRRGGGEYEQYF | TGTGCCAGCAGTTTAAAAAGGCGTGGAGGGGGGGAGTACGAGCAGTACTTC
- | TRBD1 | TRBJ2-7 | TRBV18 | 18 | CASSLFFRDRESSYEQYF | TGTGCCAGCTCACTCTTCTTCCGGGACAGAGAAAGCTCCTACGAGCAGTACTTC
once | - | TRBJ2-3 | TRBV2 | 13 | CASGTHSTDTQYF | TGTGCCAGCGGGACACATAGCACAGATACGCAGTATTTT
once | TRBD2 | TRBJ2-1 | TRBV4-1 | 16 | CASSRAGSGGAREQFF | TGCGCCAGCAGCCGAGCCGGAAGCGGGGGGGCCCGTGAGCAGTTCTTC
few | - | TRBJ2-5 | TRBV4-1 | 16 | CASSQEVAGRGETQYF | TGCGCCAGCAGCCAAGAGGTCGCGGGGAGAGGAGAGACCCAGTACTTC
- | - | TRBJ1-3 | TRBV27 | 15 | CASSPTGRAGNTIYF | TGTGCCAGCAGTCCTACCGGCAGGGCTGGAAACACCATATATTTT
- | - | TRBJ2-3 | TRBV19 | 14 | CASSITRGRDTQYF | TGTGCCAGTAGTATCACCCGAGGGCGAGATACGCAGTATTTT
- | TRBD2 | TRBJ2-5 | TRBV4-2 | 17 | CASSQDFQRGGQETQYF | TGTGCCAGCAGCCAAGATTTCCAGCGGGGGGGCCAAGAGACCCAGTACTTC
- | TRBD1 | TRBJ1-3 | TRBV7-9 | 14 | CASSLDRTGNTIYF | TGTGCCAGCAGCTTGGACAGGACAGGAAACACCATATATTTT
once | - | TRBJ2-7 | TRBV7-9 | 15 | CASSPGGSGSYEQYF | TGTGCCAGCAGCCCCGGGGGTTCGGGGAGCTACGAGCAGTACTTC
- | TRBD2 | TRBJ2-2 | TRBV4-3 | 14 | CASSWRGFTGELFF | TGCGCCAGCAGCTGGCGGGGGTTCACCGGGGAGCTGTTTTTT
- | - | TRBJ1-2 | TRBV27 | 15 | CASKVRPLGDYGYTF | TGTGCCAGCAAGGTGCGGCCCCTCGGGGACTATGGCTACACCTTC
- | TRBD1 | TRBJ2-7 | TRBV6-1 | 12 | CASSRDSYEQYF | TGTGCCAGCAGCAGGGACAGTTACGAGCAGTACTTC
- | TRBD1 | TRBJ2-5 | TRBV9 | 17 | CASSVAMGQMFGETQYF | TGTGCCAGCAGCGTAGCTATGGGACAGATGTTCGGGGAGACCCAGTACTTC
- | - | TRBJ2-1 | TRBV5-6 | 16 | CASHQGGDPFLREQFF | TGTGCCAGTCATCAAGGCGGGGACCCCTTCTTGAGGGAGCAGTTCTTC
- | TRBD2 | TRBJ2-7 | TRBV6-5 | 13 | CASSLGGVYEQYF | TGTGCCAGCAGTTTGGGAGGGGTATACGAGCAGTACTTC
- | TRBD1 | TRBJ2-7 | TRBV29-1 | 14 | CSVETGALSYEQYF | TGCAGCGTCGAAACAGGGGCCCTCTCCTACGAGCAGTACTTC
- | - | TRBJ2-5 | TRBV18 | 15 | CASSSQGGQQETQYF | TGTGCCAGCTCATCACAGGGGGGGCAACAAGAGACCCAGTACTTC
- | TRBD1 | TRBJ1-3 | TRBV13 | 16 | CASSLGRDSSGNTIYF | TGTGCCAGCAGCTTAGGCAGGGACAGCTCTGGAAACACCATATATTTT
- | TRBD1 | TRBJ1-1 | TRBV13 | 14 | CASSLTGWNTEAFF | TGTGCCAGCAGCTTGACAGGGTGGAACACTGAAGCTTTCTTT
- | - | TRBJ2-3 | TRBV11-2 | 16 | CASSQAALPNTDTQYF | TGTGCCAGCAGCCAAGCGGCCCTACCTAACACAGATACGCAGTATTTT
- | TRBD2 | TRBJ2-5 | TRBV4-3 | 15 | CASSQGAGARETQYF | TGCGCCAGCAGCCAGGGAGCGGGGGCGCGGGAGACCCAGTACTTC
- | TRBD1 | TRBJ1-5 | TRBV7-2 | 16 | CASSSGTGVGNQPQHF | TGTGCCAGCAGCTCCGGGACAGGGGTAGGGAATCAGCCCCAGCATTTT
- | TRBD1 | TRBJ2-7 | TRBV7-6 | 13 | CASSRTGPYEQYF | TGTGCCAGCAGCCGGACAGGCCCCTACGAGCAGTACTTC
- | - | TRBJ2-5 | TRBV27 | 11 | CASSFRETQYF | TGTGCCAGCAGTTTTCGGGAGACCCAGTACTTC
- | TRBD1 | TRBJ2-4 | TRBV5-1 | 13 | CASSPDRVSIQYF | TGCGCCAGCAGCCCGGACAGGGTGAGCATTCAGTACTTC
- | - | TRBJ2-6 | TRBV7-8 | 18 | CASSYRSRQAYGFNVLTF | TGTGCCAGCAGCTACCGTTCCAGACAGGCCTATGGCTTCAACGTCCTGACTTTC